Listed below are T cell receptor beta chains from one sample, sequenced in a study of blood T cells in healthy people across ages. TCRdb processed the 5' RACE reads anew with MiXCR; each CDR3 protein has one entry. The sample records hundreds of thousands of distinct CDR3 sequences, roughly 21% being singletons. The sample consisted of blood. The source of these receptors is a man between 65 and 85 years old in good health. CDR3s include the opening cysteine and the closing phenylalanine or tryptophan. The order of the fields is clone size, CDR3 length, D gene, V gene, J gene, CDR3 protein, CDR3 DNA. The D gene is left open where the match is weak. Clone size is stated in some rows and not others, as once, few, many or a class when expanded.

NA	13	NA	TRBV6-1	TRBJ1-2	CASSEGTQRGYTF	TGTGCCAGCAGTGAGGGGACACAGCGGGGCTACACCTTC
NA	14	NA	TRBV9	TRBJ2-4	CASSVGEAKNIQYF	TGTGCCAGCAGCGTAGGGGAGGCCAAAAACATTCAGTACTTC
few	15	TRBD1	TRBV6-6	TRBJ2-3	CASSPQGVYTDTQYF	TGTGCCAGCAGCCCCCAGGGGGTCTACACAGATACGCAGTATTTT
NA	15	NA	TRBV27	TRBJ2-6	CASSPQGPGANVLTF	TGTGCCAGCAGTCCACAGGGACCTGGGGCCAACGTCCTGACTTTC
few	13	NA	TRBV27	TRBJ2-7	CASKQTGEVGQYF	TGTGCCAGCAAGCAAACAGGAGAAGTGGGGCAGTACTTC
few	15	NA	TRBV5-1	TRBJ2-1	CASSPDDQVYNEQFF	TGCGCCAGCAGCCCGGACGACCAGGTGTACAATGAGCAGTTCTTC
NA	14	NA	TRBV12-3/TRBV12-4	TRBJ1-2	CASSLYPDTYGYTF	TGTGCCAGCAGTTTATATCCCGACACCTATGGCTACACCTTC
many	21	TRBD2	TRBV5-5	TRBJ2-4	CASSLAPGLAGGSGAKNIQYF	TGTGCCAGCAGCTTGGCACCGGGACTAGCGGGAGGGTCTGGAGCCAAAAACATTCAGTACTTC
many	15	NA	TRBV4-1	TRBJ2-5	CASSQDGTYQETQYF	TGCGCCAGCAGCCAAGACGGGACGTATCAAGAGACCCAGTACTTC
few	17	TRBD2	TRBV15	TRBJ2-3	CATSSRTSGVSTDTQYF	TGTGCCACCAGCTCGCGGACTAGCGGGGTTAGCACAGATACGCAGTATTTT
NA	15	NA	TRBV28	TRBJ1-6	CASRPTGAYNSPLHF	TGTGCCAGCAGGCCAACCGGGGCCTATAATTCACCCCTCCACTTT
few	15	NA	TRBV28	TRBJ2-7	CASSFGRWSSYEQYF	TGTGCCAGCAGTTTCGGACGGTGGAGCTCCTACGAGCAGTACTTC
NA	12	NA	TRBV5-1	TRBJ2-1	CASSMMAGEQFF	TGCGCCAGCAGCATGATGGCTGGTGAGCAGTTCTTC
NA	15	TRBD1	TRBV20-1	TRBJ2-5	CSARKRTGDLGEQYF	TGCAGTGCTAGAAAAAGGACAGGGGATTTGGGGGAGCAGTACTTC
few	17	NA	TRBV12-3/TRBV12-4	TRBJ2-2	CASSFTAKMYSTGELFF	TGTGCCAGCAGTTTCACGGCTAAGATGTATTCCACCGGGGAGCTGTTTTTT
few	16	NA	TRBV7-8	TRBJ2-1	CASSLGGRGFYNEQFF	TGTGCCAGCAGCTTAGGCGGCAGGGGATTCTACAATGAGCAGTTCTTC
NA	13	NA	TRBV12-3/TRBV12-4	TRBJ2-3	CASSSDSADTQYF	TGTGCCAGCAGTTCTGACAGCGCCGATACGCAGTATTTT
NA	17	NA	TRBV6-2/TRBV6-3	TRBJ2-5	CASSYSIRGDPRETQYF	TGTGCCAGCAGTTACTCGATCCGGGGAGACCCGCGGGAGACCCAGTACTTC
NA	17	NA	TRBV2	TRBJ1-6	CASSVQALRPYNSPLHF	TGTGCCAGCAGTGTACAGGCCCTAAGGCCCTATAATTCACCCCTCCACTTT
NA	15	NA	TRBV5-1	TRBJ1-2	CASSLQGRGTDGYTF	TGCGCCAGCAGCTTACAGGGCAGGGGAACGGATGGCTACACCTTC
NA	13	NA	TRBV6-4	TRBJ1-5	CASSEDNGQPQHF	TGTGCCAGCAGTGAAGACAACGGTCAGCCCCAGCATTTT
NA	16	TRBD2	TRBV6-2/TRBV6-3	TRBJ2-1	CASGGLAGRIFNEQFF	TGTGCCAGCGGGGGACTAGCGGGACGAATATTCAATGAGCAGTTCTTC
NA	16	NA	TRBV12-3/TRBV12-4	TRBJ2-1	CASTIAAEGGYNEQFF	TGTGCCAGCACCATAGCTGCGGAGGGCGGGTACAATGAGCAGTTCTTC
few	10	NA	TRBV20-1	TRBJ1-2	CSAPGLRYTF	TGCAGTGCTCCGGGTCTCCGATACACCTTC
many	13	NA	TRBV20-1	TRBJ2-5	CSARDRHGETQYF	TGCAGTGCTAGAGATAGGCACGGAGAGACCCAGTACTTC
few	14	NA	TRBV10-3	TRBJ2-7	CAISESMRDSEQYF	TGTGCCATCAGTGAGTCGATGAGGGATTCCGAGCAGTACTTC
few	16	TRBD1	TRBV28	TRBJ2-7	CASSSPGQGSSYEQYF	TGTGCCAGCAGTTCCCCGGGACAGGGGAGCTCCTACGAGCAGTACTTC
NA	13	NA	TRBV5-1	TRBJ2-5	CASRTVSKETQYF	TGCGCCAGCAGGACGGTGTCCAAAGAGACCCAGTACTTC
few	15	NA	TRBV18	TRBJ2-7	CASSPGSGESYEQYF	TGTGCCAGCTCACCAGGGAGCGGTGAGTCCTACGAGCAGTACTTC
many	15	TRBD1	TRBV29-1	TRBJ2-5	CSVIGQVETQETQYF	TGCAGCGTAATAGGACAGGTGGAGACCCAAGAGACCCAGTACTTC
NA	12	NA	TRBV10-3	TRBJ1-1	CATGPLDTEAFF	TGTGCCACGGGACCTTTAGACACTGAAGCTTTCTTT
NA	11	NA	TRBV10-3	TRBJ2-7	CAIRDFYEQYF	TGTGCCATCAGGGACTTCTACGAGCAGTACTTC
few	17	TRBD2	TRBV7-2	TRBJ2-2	CASSLFWLAANTGELFF	TGTGCCAGCAGCTTATTTTGGCTAGCGGCCAACACCGGGGAGCTGTTTTTT
NA	15	TRBD2	TRBV12-3/TRBV12-4	TRBJ2-7	CASSFSLAGEYEQYF	TGTGCCAGCAGTTTTTCCCTAGCGGGAGAATACGAGCAGTACTTC
NA	18	NA	TRBV14	TRBJ2-3	CASSQDPRTATSTDTQYF	TGTGCCAGCAGCCAAGATCCGCGGACAGCCACTAGCACAGATACGCAGTATTTT
NA	15	TRBD1	TRBV12-3/TRBV12-4	TRBJ1-1	CASSVTGQVNTEAFF	TGTGCCAGCAGTGTCACCGGACAGGTGAACACTGAAGCTTTCTTT
few	16	NA	TRBV6-2/TRBV6-3	TRBJ2-7	CASTPSGVFPSYEQYF	TGTGCCAGCACCCCAAGCGGCGTTTTTCCTTCCTACGAGCAGTACTTC
many	16	TRBD1	TRBV5-1	TRBJ1-4	CASSLETGTGVEKLFF	TGCGCCAGCAGCTTGGAGACCGGGACAGGGGTCGAAAAACTGTTTTTT
NA	13	NA	TRBV28	TRBJ2-3	CASSFPVADTQYF	TGTGCCAGCAGTTTTCCGGTCGCAGATACGCAGTATTTT
many	16	TRBD2	TRBV9	TRBJ2-3	CASSVDSGDSTDTQYF	TGTGCCAGCAGCGTAGATAGCGGGGACAGCACAGATACGCAGTATTTT